The text below deals with one T cell receptor beta chain. The data belong to a study of T cell responses to AZD1222 COVID-19 vaccine. V shed 8 bases and J 7 bases; nucleotides not matched to a gene: 4. The CDR3 extends over 11 amino acids. Germline-derived CDR1 and CDR2 are WSHSY and SAAADI. TCRdb keeps only in-frame clones here, not all; method: immunoSEQ multiplex PCR. In the table there are about 140,000 clones, 70% to 90% of which are singletons. The rearrangement uses TRBV10-2 and TRBJ1-2; 7 positions match TRBD1. The sequence was obtained from an adult in good health. Sequenced here: peripheral blood, sampled on day 0 of AZD1222 vaccination. The DNA for the CDR3 is TGCGCCAGCGTCGGACAGGTTGGCTACACCTTC. Protein product: CASVGQVGYTF.